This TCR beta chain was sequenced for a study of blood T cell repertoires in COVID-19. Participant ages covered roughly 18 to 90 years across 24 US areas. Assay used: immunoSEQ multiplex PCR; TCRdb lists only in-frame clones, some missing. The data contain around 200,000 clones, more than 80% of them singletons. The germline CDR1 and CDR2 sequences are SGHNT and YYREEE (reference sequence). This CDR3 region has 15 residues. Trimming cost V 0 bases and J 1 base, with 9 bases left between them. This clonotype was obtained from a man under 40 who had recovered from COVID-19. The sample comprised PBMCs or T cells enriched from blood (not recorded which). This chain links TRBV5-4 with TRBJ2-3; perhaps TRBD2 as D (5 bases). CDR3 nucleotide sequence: TGTGCCAGCAGCTTGGAGTGGACTGGCACAGATACGCAGTATTTT. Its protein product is CASSLEWTGTDTQYF. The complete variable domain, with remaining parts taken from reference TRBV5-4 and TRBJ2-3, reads ETGVTQSPTHLIKTRGQQVTLRCSSQSGHNTVSWYQQALGQGPQFIFQYYREEENGRGNFPPRFSGLQFPNYSSELNVNALELDDSALYLCASSLEWTGTDTQYFGPGTRLTVL.